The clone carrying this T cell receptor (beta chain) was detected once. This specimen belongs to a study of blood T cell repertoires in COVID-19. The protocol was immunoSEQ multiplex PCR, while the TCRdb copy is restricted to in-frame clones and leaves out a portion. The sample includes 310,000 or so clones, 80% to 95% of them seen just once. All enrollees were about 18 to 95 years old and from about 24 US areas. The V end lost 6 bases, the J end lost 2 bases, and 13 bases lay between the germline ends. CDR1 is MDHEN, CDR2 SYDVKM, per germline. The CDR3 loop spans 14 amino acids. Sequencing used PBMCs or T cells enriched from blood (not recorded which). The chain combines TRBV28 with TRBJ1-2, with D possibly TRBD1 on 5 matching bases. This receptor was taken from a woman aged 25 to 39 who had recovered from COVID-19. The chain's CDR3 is CASSSQAFNYGYTF. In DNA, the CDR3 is TGTGCCAGCAGCTCACAGGCGTTCAACTATGGCTACACCTTC.